The sequence of this T cell receptor (beta chain) was determined in a study of CD8 T cells in Susac syndrome. The RNA input was 0.5 to 1 ug, and it was reverse transcribed with random hexamers. TCRdb reprocessed the immunoSEQ multiplex PCR reads with MiXCR, giving one entry per CDR3 protein. The sample holds about 69,000 distinct CDR3 sequences, more than 85% seen once. The V and J ends lost 9 bases and 13 bases respectively, with 4 bases between them. The CDR3 is 8 residues long. This TCR was recovered from a human donor in good health. Sequencing was carried out using CD8+ T cells from PBMCs. The chain links TRBV23-1 to TRBJ1-6; D unclear. TRBV23-1 is sorted into the ORF group, with uncertain function. The CDR3 region is CASSPLHF. In nucleotides, the CDR3 is TGCGCCAGTAGCCCCCTCCACTTT.